Given below is one T cell receptor (beta chain) in context. Its specificity is unknown. These data originate in a study of cytomegalovirus exposure and HLA in healthy donors. Study-level findings and limits: Prior analysis indicated that the majority of TCR beta V segments exhibited productivity approximately 87% or approximately 30% of the time.

This CDR3 has 16 residues. Trimming at V came to 4 bases and at J to 0 bases, leaving 4 bases not matched to a gene. Germline V gene data show CDR1 as SGHTA and CDR2 as FQGNSA. PCR was performed using 60 Vbeta and 13 Jbeta primers. Produced via immunoSEQ multiplex PCR; TCRdb's table is partial and in-frame only. Counted here are roughly 170,000 clones, 65% to 80% occurring once; the ten biggest clones make up 1.5% to 2%. J is TRBJ2-1 and V is TRBV7-2, with 9 bases identical to TRBD2. This TCR was recovered from a woman aged 25 to 39 in good health and CMV-seronegative. Input material: PBMCs. CDR3 DNA: TGTGCCAGCAGCTCACGCGGGGGGGCCTCCTACAATGAGCAGTTCTTC. It is translated as CASSSRGGASYNEQFF.